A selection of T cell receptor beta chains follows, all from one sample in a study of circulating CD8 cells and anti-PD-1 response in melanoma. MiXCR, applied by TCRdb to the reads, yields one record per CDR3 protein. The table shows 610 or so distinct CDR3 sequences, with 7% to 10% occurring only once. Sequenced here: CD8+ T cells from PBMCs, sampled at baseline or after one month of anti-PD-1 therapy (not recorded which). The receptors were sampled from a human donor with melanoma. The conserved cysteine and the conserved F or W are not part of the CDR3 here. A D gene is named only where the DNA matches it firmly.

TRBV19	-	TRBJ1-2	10	ATQDSARGYT
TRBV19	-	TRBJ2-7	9	ASSNSYEQY
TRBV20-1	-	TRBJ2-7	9	SARDTYEQY
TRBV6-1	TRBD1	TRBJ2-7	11	ASAEGASYEQY
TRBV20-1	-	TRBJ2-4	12	SASGLLAKNIQY
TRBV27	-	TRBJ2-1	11	AIGDGSYNEQF
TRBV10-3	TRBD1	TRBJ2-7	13	AIRVSGQGVVEQY
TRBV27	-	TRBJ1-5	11	ASKKGVNQPQH
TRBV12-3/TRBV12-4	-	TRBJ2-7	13	ASSLTENPSYEQY
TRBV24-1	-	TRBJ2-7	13	ATSAGTGGNDEQY
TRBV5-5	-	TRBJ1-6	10	ASSSGNSPLH
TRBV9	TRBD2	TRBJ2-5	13	ASSPRIGLEETQY
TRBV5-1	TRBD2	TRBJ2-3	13	ASSRSGGAPDTQY
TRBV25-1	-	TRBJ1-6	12	ASSEWAGNSPLH
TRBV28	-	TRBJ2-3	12	ASSFLLGTDTQY
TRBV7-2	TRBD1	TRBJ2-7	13	ASSQTGGINYEQY
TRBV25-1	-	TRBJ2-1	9	ASNGGNEQF
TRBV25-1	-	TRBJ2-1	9	ACNGGNGQF
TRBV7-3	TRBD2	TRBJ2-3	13	ASSLTPSGGDTQY
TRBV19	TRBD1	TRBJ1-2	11	ATTGGLNYGYT
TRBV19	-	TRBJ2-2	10	ASTPGTGELF
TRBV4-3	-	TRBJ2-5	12	ASSQERREETQY
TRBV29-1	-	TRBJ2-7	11	SVRDQGTYEQY
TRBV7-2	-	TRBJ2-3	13	ASSLVPASTDTQY
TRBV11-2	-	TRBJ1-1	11	ASSPGPNTEAF
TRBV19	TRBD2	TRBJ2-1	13	ASSRVAGAYNEQF
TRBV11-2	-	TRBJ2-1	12	ASSQTESYNEQF
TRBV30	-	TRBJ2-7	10	AWSQGHYEQY